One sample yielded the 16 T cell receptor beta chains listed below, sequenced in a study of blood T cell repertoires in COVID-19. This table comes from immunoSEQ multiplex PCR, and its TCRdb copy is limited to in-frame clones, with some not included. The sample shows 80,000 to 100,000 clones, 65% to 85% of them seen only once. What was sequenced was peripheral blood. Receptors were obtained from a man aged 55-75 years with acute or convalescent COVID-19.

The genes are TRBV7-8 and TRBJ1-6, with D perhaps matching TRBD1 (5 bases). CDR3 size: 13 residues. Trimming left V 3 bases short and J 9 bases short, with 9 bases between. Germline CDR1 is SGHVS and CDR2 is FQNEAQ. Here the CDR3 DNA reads TGTGCCAGCAGCTTCCCCAGGGTTTCACCCCTCCACTTT. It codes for CASSFPRVSPLHF. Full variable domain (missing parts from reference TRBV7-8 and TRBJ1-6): GAGVSQSPRYKVAKRGQDVALRCDPISGHVSLFWYQQALGQGPEFLTYFQNEAQLDKSGLPSDRFFAERPEGSVSTLKIQRTQQEDSAVYLCASSFPRVSPLHFGNGTRLTVT.

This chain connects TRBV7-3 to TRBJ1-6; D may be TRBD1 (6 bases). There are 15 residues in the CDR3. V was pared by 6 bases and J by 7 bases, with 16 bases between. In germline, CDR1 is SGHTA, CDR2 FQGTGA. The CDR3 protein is CASSTLGGINSPLHF. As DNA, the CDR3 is TGTGCCAGCAGTACGCTAGGGGGAATAAATTCACCCCTCCACTTT.

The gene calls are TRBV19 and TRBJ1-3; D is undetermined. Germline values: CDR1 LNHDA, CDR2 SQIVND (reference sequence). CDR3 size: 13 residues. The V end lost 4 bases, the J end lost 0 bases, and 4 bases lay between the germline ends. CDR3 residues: CASSTFSGNTIYF. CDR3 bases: TGTGCCAGTAGTACCTTCTCTGGAAACACCATATATTTT.

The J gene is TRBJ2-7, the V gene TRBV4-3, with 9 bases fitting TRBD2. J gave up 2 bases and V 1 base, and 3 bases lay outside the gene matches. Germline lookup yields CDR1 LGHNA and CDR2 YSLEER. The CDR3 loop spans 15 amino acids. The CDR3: CASSQVAGATYEQYF. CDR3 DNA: TGCGCCAGCAGCCAAGTAGCGGGGGCTACCTACGAGCAGTACTTC.

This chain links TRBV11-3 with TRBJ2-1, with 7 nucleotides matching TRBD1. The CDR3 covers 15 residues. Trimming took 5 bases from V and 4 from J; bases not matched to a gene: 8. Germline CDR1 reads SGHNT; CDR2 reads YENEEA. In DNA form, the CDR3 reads TGTGCCAGCAGCCGAGCCGGGACAGAGTACAATGAGCAGTTCTTC. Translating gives CASSRAGTEYNEQFF.

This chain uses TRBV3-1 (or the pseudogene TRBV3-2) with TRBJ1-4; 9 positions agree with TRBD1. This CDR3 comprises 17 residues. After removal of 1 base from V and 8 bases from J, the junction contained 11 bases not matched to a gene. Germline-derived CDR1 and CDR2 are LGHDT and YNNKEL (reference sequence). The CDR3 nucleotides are TGTGCCAGCAGCCAAGGAAGAGGGGACAGGGACCGCGAAAAACTGTTTTTT. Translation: CASSQGRGDRDREKLFF.

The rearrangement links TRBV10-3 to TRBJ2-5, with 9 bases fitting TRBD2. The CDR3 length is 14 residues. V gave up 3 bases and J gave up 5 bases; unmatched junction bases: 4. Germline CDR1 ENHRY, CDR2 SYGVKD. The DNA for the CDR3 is TGTGCCATCAGTGATAGCGGGGGAGGGGAGACCCAGTACTTC. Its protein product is CAISDSGGGETQYF.

CDR3 region: CASSQDRGQVYEQYF. Here the CDR3 DNA reads TGCGCCAGCAGCCAAGATAGGGGACAGGTCTACGAGCAGTACTTC. The rearrangement uses TRBV4-3 and TRBJ2-7; 8 bases fit TRBD1. CDR3 length: 15 amino acids. Germline V gene lookup returns CDR1 LGHNA and CDR2 YSLEER. V lost 0 bases and J lost 3; bases outside the gene matches: 4.

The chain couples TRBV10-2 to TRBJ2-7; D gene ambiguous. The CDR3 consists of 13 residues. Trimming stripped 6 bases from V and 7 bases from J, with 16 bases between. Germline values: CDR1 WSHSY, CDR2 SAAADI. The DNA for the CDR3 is TGCGCCAGCAGCGCCTGGGCCCCTGGAGAGCAGTACTTC. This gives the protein CASSAWAPGEQYF.

As DNA, the CDR3 is TGTGCCAGCAGCTTGGCCGCACAGGGCTCTGGAAACACCATATATTTT. The encoded protein is CASSLAAQGSGNTIYF. The chain employs TRBV5-6 and TRBJ1-3; D is perhaps TRBD1 (6 bases). CDR1 is SGHDT, CDR2 YYEEEE, per germline. CDR3 length: 16 residues. Trimming left V 0 bases short and J 0 bases short, with 10 bases between. The entire variable domain, with the rest obtained from reference TRBV5-6 and TRBJ1-3, is as follows: DAGVTQSPTHLIKTRGQQVTLRCSPKSGHDTVSWYQQALGQGPQFIFQYYEEEERQRGNFPDRFSGHQFPNYSSELNVNALLLGDSALYLCASSLAAQGSGNTIYFGEGSWLTVV.

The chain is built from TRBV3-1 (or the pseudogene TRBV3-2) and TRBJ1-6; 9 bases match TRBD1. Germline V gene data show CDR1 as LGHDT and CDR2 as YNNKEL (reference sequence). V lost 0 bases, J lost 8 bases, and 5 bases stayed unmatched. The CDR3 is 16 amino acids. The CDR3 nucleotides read TGTGCCAGCAGCCAAGATTTAACAGGGGGCGATTCACCCCTCCACTTT. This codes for CASSQDLTGGDSPLHF.

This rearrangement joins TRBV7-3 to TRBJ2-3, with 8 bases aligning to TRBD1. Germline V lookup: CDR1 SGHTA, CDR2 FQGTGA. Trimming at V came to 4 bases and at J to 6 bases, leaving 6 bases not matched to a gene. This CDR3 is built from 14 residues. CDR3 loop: CASSSTGGGDTQYF. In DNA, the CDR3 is TGTGCCAGCAGCTCCACAGGGGGTGGCGATACGCAGTATTTT.

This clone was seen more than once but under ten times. The CDR3 DNA reads as TGTGCCAGCAGTAACGGGGGGAACGGCTACGAGCAGTACTTC. It specifies CASSNGGNGYEQYF. The rearrangement uses TRBV28 and TRBJ2-7; 7 nucleotides agree with TRBD2. V was pared by 5 bases and J by 3 bases, with 7 bases of the junction left unmatched. Germline values: CDR1 MDHEN, CDR2 SYDVKM. The CDR3 sequence is 14 residues long.

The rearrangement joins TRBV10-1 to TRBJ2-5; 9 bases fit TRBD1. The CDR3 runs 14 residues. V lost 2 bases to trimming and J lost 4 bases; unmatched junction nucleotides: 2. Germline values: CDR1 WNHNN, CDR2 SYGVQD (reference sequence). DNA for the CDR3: TGCGCCAGCAGTGAGCCGGGACAGGGAGAGACCCAGTACTTC. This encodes CASSEPGQGETQYF.

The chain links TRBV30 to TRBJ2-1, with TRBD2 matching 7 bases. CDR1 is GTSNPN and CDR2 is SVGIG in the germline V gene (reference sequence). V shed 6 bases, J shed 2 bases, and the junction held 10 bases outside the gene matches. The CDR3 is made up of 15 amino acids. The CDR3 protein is CACAGTTDAYNEQFF. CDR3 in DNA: TGTGCCTGCGCCGGGACTACTGACGCCTACAATGAGCAGTTCTTC.

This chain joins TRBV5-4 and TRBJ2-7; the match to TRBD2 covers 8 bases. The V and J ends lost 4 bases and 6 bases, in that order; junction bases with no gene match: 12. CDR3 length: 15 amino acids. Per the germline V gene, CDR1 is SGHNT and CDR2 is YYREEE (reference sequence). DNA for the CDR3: TGTGCCAGCAGCGGAGCCGGGACTAGTTTTGCCGAGCAGTACTTC. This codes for CASSGAGTSFAEQYF.